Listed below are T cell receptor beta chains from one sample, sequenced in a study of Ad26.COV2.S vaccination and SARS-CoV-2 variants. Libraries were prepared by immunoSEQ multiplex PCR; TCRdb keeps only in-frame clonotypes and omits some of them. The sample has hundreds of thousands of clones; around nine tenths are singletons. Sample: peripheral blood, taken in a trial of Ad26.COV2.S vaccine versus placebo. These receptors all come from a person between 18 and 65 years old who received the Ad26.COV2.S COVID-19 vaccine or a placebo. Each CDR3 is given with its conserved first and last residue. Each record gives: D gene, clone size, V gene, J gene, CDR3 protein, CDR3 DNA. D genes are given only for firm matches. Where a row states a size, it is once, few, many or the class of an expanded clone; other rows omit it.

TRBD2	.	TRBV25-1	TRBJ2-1	CASRIAGGSYNEQFF	TGTGCCAGCAGAATTGCGGGGGGGTCCTACAATGAGCAGTTCTTC
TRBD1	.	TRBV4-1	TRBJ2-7	CASSQESGQGSFYEQYF	TGCGCCAGCAGCCAAGAGTCTGGACAGGGATCGTTCTACGAGCAGTACTTC
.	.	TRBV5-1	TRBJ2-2	CASSSTRNSLKYTGELFF	TGCGCCAGCAGCTCAACCAGGAACTCACTAAAGTATACCGGGGAGCTGTTTTTT
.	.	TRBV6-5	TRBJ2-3	CASNRGATDTQYF	TGTGCCAGCAACAGAGGGGCCACAGATACGCAGTATTTT
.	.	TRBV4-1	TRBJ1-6	CASSTGGSPLHF	TGCGCCAGCTCCACGGGGGGATCACCCCTCCACTTT
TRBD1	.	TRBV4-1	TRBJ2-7	CASSHEGQGNYEQYF	TGCGCCAGCAGCCACGAGGGACAGGGAAACTACGAGCAGTACTTC
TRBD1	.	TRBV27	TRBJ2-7	CASSLGDRKVYEQYF	TGTGCCAGCAGTTTAGGGGACAGAAAGGTCTACGAGCAGTACTTC
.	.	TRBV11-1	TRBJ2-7	CASSTGGVAPYEQYF	TGTGCCAGCAGCACAGGGGGGGTTGCGCCCTACGAGCAGTACTTC
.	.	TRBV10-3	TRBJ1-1	CAISQNNRAGAFF	TGTGCCATCAGTCAAAACAACAGGGCAGGAGCTTTCTTT
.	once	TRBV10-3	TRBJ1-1	CAISERATNTEAFF	TGTGCCATCAGTGAGCGGGCCACGAACACTGAAGCTTTCTTT
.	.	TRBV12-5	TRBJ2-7	CASGLVSEQYF	TGTGCTAGTGGTTTGGTATCCGAGCAGTACTTC
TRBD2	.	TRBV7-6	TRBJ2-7	CASSFLAAYEQYF	TGTGCCAGCAGCTTTCTAGCGGCGTACGAGCAGTACTTC
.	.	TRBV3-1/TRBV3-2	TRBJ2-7	CASSQGQGLYEQYF	TGTGCCAGCAGCCAAGGCCAGGGGTTGTACGAGCAGTACTTC
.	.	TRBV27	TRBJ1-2	CASSPGQHGYGYTF	TGTGCCAGCAGTCCCGGACAGCACGGCTATGGCTACACCTTC
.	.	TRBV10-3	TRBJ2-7	CAISESSAGYEQYF	TGTGCCATCAGTGAGTCGAGTGCCGGGTACGAGCAGTACTTC
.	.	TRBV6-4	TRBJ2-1	CASSDPRVANEQFF	TGTGCCAGCAGTGATCCCAGGGTTGCGAATGAGCAGTTCTTC
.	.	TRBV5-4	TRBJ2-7	CASSPGGSNYEQYF	TGTGCCAGCAGCCCCGGTGGGTCCAACTACGAGCAGTACTTC
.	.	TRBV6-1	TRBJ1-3	CASSEQNRISGNTIYF	TGTGCCAGCAGTGAACAGAACCGAATCTCTGGAAACACCATATATTTT
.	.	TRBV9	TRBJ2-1	CASSVVPGNENEQFF	TGTGCCAGCAGCGTAGTCCCGGGGAACGAGAATGAGCAGTTCTTC
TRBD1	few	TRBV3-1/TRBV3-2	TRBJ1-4	CASSQPGQRKLFF	TGTGCCAGCAGCCAGCCGGGACAGAGAAAACTGTTTTTT
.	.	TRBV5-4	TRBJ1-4	CASSLSGEELFF	TGTGCCAGCAGCTTATCAGGGGAGGAACTGTTTTTT
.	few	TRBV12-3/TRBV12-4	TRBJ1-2	CASTKAEYGYTF	TGTGCCAGCACGAAGGCAGAGTATGGCTACACCTTC
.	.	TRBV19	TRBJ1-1	CASSMRGRAEAFF	TGTGCCAGTAGTATGAGGGGACGGGCTGAAGCTTTCTTT
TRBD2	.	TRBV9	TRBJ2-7	CASSPRGSSGGPSEQYF	TGTGCCAGCAGCCCCCGCGGGAGTAGCGGGGGACCCTCCGAGCAGTACTTC
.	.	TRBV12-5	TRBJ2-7	CASGLVSGPADEQYF	TGTGCTAGTGGTTTGGTATCGGGACCCGCGGACGAGCAGTACTTC
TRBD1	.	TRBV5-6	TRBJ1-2	CASSLRPRGPLMTRYGYTF	TGTGCCAGCAGCTTGCGACCTAGGGGGCCCCTGATGACTAGATATGGCTACACCTTC
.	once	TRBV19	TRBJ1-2	CASMVDYGYTF	TGTGCCAGTATGGTGGACTATGGCTACACCTTC
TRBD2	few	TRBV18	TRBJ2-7	CASSGIRGGAYEQYF	TGTGCCAGCTCGGGCATCCGGGGGGGTGCCTACGAGCAGTACTTC
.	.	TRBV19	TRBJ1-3	CASSPSLGPTSGNTIYF	TGTGCCAGTAGTCCAAGTCTGGGCCCTACTTCTGGAAACACCATATATTTT
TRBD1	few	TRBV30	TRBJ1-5	CAWSRGLQPQHF	TGTGCCTGGAGCAGGGGGCTGCAGCCCCAGCATTTT
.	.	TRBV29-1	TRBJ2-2	CSARAGNLYTGELFF	TGCAGCGCCCGCGCGGGTAACTTATACACCGGGGAGCTGTTTTTT
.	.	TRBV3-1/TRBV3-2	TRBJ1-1	CASSQFKGMNTEAFF	TGTGCCAGCAGCCAATTTAAGGGTATGAACACTGAAGCTTTCTTT
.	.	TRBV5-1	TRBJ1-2	CASSPDTVNYGYTF	TGCGCCAGCAGCCCTGATACGGTTAACTATGGCTACACCTTC
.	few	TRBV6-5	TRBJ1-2	CASSPISISRGYTF	TGTGCCAGCAGCCCCATTAGCATTTCACGTGGCTACACCTTC
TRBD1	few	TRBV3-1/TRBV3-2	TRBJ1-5	CASSLGQFSNQPQHF	TGTGCCAGCAGCCTGGGACAGTTTAGCAATCAGCCCCAGCATTTT
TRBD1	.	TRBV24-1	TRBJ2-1	CATSAGGREVNEQFF	TGTGCCACCAGTGCAGGGGGCAGGGAGGTTAATGAGCAGTTCTTC
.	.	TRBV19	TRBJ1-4	CASTTRRGPTNEKLFF	TGTGCCAGTACCACCCGGAGGGGCCCCACTAATGAAAAACTGTTTTTT
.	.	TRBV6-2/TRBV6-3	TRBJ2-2	CASSYSRGTVSRTGELFF	TGTGCCAGCAGTTACTCGAGAGGTACTGTCAGCAGAACCGGGGAGCTGTTTTTT
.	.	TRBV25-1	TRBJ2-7	CASSGGYEQYF	TGTGCCAGCAGTGGGGGATACGAGCAGTACTTC
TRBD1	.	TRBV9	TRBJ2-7	CASSVGTGSSYEQYF	TGTGCCAGCAGCGTCGGGACAGGTAGCTCCTACGAGCAGTACTTC
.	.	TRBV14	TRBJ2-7	CASSQGLWSSYEQYF	TGTGCCAGCAGCCAAGGGCTGTGGAGCTCCTACGAGCAGTACTTC
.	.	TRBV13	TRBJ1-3	CASSGGSGNTIYF	TGTGCCAGCAGCGGGGGCTCTGGAAACACCATATATTTT
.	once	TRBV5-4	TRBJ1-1	CASSLSGLYTEAFF	TGTGCCAGCAGCTTGTCGGGGCTTTACACTGAAGCTTTCTTT
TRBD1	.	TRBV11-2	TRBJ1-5	CASSSQGAKQPQHF	TGTGCCAGCAGCTCACAGGGGGCGAAGCAGCCCCAGCATTTT